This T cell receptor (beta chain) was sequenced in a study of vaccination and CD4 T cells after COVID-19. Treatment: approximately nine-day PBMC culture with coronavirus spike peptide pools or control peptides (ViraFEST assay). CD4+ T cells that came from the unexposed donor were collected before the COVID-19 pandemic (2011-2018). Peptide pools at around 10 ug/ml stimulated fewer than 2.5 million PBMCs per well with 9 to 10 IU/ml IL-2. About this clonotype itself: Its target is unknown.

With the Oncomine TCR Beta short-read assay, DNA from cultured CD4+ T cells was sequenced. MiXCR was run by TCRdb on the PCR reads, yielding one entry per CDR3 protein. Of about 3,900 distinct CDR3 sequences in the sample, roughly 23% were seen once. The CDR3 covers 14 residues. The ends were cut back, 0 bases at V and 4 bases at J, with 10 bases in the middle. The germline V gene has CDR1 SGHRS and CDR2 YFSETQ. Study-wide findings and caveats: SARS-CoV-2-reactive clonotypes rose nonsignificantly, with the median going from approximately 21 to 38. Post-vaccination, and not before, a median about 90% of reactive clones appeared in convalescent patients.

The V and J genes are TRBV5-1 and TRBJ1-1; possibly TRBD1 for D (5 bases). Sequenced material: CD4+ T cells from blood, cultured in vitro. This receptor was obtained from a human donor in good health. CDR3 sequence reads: CASSLVAGSTEAFF. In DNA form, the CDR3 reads TGCGCCAGCAGCTTGGTCGCAGGGAGCACTGAAGCTTTCTTT.